This T cell receptor (beta chain) came from a study of T cell clusters in autoimmune cytopenias. In germline, CDR1 is MNHEY, CDR2 SVGAGI. The CDR3 runs to 13 residues. TRB amplification used roughly 250 ng of peripheral blood genomic DNA. Judged by frequency, this clonotype is medium-sized. Multiplex touch-down PCR amplified TRB using TRB-A and TRB-B pools in one tube. TCRdb reprocessed the multiplex PCR reads and keeps a single row for each CDR3 protein, giving no DNA. The sample has about 5,600 distinct CDR3 sequences, and its top ten clones hold about 2.7%. These data also formed part of another study, on T cell repertoires in aging, cancer and after chemotherapy.

This rearrangement joins TRBV6-5 to TRBJ2-7; TCRdb's D call of TRBD1 is untestable without DNA. The sample comprised peripheral blood. The TCR comes from a human donor in good health. The CDR3 sequence: CASSRGYAYEQYF.